This T cell receptor beta chain was documented in a study of early T cells in non-severe SARS-CoV-2 infection (dated by TCRdb to the early 2020s). At the level of the whole study: Because TCR sequencing relied on bulk RNA taken from unsorted whole blood, pairing of alpha and beta chains was not possible. Broader findings and caveats from the paper: VDJdb matching was skewed toward anti-spike CD8 responses and likely underestimated virus-specific expansions, missing private and CD4 specificities.

This was a case-control study nested in a cohort of healthcare workers in London, UK, who had nasopharyngeal swab PCR tests and blood samples taken every week. Healthcare workers were enrolled in the week of the UK lockdown, from 23 to 31 March 2020, and were followed every week for up to roughly 16 weeks. The germline V gene provides CDR1 KGHSH and CDR2 LQKENI. From the cysteine up to the phenylalanine, the CDR3 has a length of 14 residues. The entry retains the CDR3 DNA only, 42 bases that are in frame from base 1. Library preparation employed 5' RACE. Sequencing used a NextSeq 500. Unique molecular identifiers were attached to individual cDNA molecules in the TCR library protocol so that sequencing error and PCR bias could be corrected. Both TCR alpha and beta chains were sequenced, and tight co-correlation was observed between alpha and beta sequence abundances in each sample. The authors processed their data as follows. Decombinator V4 was used to annotate TCR sequences for V gene, J gene and CDR3. Expanded TCRs were defined as changing significantly between any two time points under a Poisson model with p below 0.0001. Abundances of TCRs were expressed as counts per million after normalisation to the total number of TCRs sequenced in each sample. TRAV1-2 paired with TRAJ12, TRAJ20 or TRAJ33 defined MAIT TCRs, while TRAV10 paired with TRAJ18 defined iNKT TCRs. VDJdb, accessed 1 November 2021, was searched for CMV, EBV and SARS-CoV-2 annotated TCRs, with TCRs annotated for multiple antigens excluded. TCRdb trimmed public reads at Q25 via fastp, called clones via MiXCR and kept in-frame beta chains. Entries are consolidated by CDR3 protein sequence, retaining the most common genes and DNA. Here the V and J calls rest on TCRdb's processing, not on the authors' analysis. This sample has some 50,000 distinct CDR3 sequences in its table, and around 9% of those were observed once. Around 20% of the sample belongs to the ten largest clones.

About this clonotype: No cognate antigen has been identified for it. One junction end disagrees with the germline gene, perhaps due to a read error.

The receptor comes from an adult who was a healthcare worker with PCR-confirmed SARS-CoV-2 infection or an uninfected control (not recorded which). Sequenced input: whole blood. This sequence uses TRBV18 and TRBJ1-1, with a tentative D gene TRBD1 over 5 matching bases. The DNA sequence is TGTGCCAGCTCTGCCAGGGACGAACACGCTGAAGCTTTTTTT. The translation is CASSARDEHAEAFF.